Listed here are 5 T cell receptor beta chains from one sample, sequenced in a study of CD8 T cells in ankylosing spondylitis. TCRdb analysed the 5' RACE reads with MiXCR anew, one entry per CDR3 protein. The sample has approximately 100,000 distinct CDR3 sequences; 24% are singletons. The sample was synovial fluid, either unsorted or a sorted T cell fraction (not recorded which). Receptors originate from a male donor with ankylosing spondylitis.

There are a few counts of this clonotype. The chain recombines TRBV19 with TRBJ2-3, with no clear D. The CDR3 extends over 14 amino acids. CDR1 and CDR2 from the germline V gene are LNHDA and SQIVND (reference sequence). The V gene lost 7 bases and the J gene lost 0 bases, with 11 bases spanning the gap. The CDR3 DNA is TGTGCCAGTACCCCGGTGATGAGCACAGATACGCAGTATTTT. It is translated as CASTPVMSTDTQYF.

This clonotype was detected only a few times. The V call is TRBV9, the J call TRBJ2-7; 13 bases fit TRBD2. CDR1 and CDR2 (germline): SGDLS, YYNGEE. There are 16 residues in the CDR3. Trimming took 3 bases from V and 3 from J; bases not matched to a gene: 6. Written as DNA, the CDR3 is TGTGCCAGCAGCGAGGGACTAGCGGGAACCCACTACGAGCAGTACTTC. Its protein is CASSEGLAGTHYEQYF.

The genes are TRBV25-1 and TRBJ1-3; a possible D gene is TRBD1 (6 bases). Trimming removed 2 bases at V and 0 bases at J, with 8 bases between. CDR3 length equals 15 residues. The germline V gene has CDR1 MGHDK and CDR2 SYGVNS. The CDR3 region is CASSEGGNSGNTIYF. DNA of the CDR3: TGTGCCAGCAGTGAAGGGGGCAACTCTGGAAACACCATATATTTT.

Regarding this clonotype: The CDR3 does not close with the conserved phenylalanine or tryptophan, likely indicating a read error. The DNA is left out, because the CDR3 cannot be placed on it with certainty; the CDR3 is given as TCRdb lists it. The gene calls are TRBV21-1 and TRBJ2-4; TRBD1 is the table's D call, not checked against the DNA. TRBV21-1 is flagged as a pseudogene. The CDR3 length equals 12 residues, ends included. CDR3 protein: CATSGSRNIQYS.

This clonotype was seen a handful of times. The chain joins TRBV11-2 to TRBJ1-2; D ambiguous. CDR1 is SGHAT and CDR2 is FQNNGV in the germline V gene. The CDR3 loop spans 14 amino acids. V lost 0 bases to trimming and J lost 2 bases, with 7 bases between them. The CDR3 coding sequence is TGTGCCAGCAGCTTAGATTTGGTCAACTATGGCTACACCTTC. Its translation: CASSLDLVNYGYTF.